Listed below are T cell receptor beta chains from one sample, sequenced in a study of vaccination and CD4 T cells after COVID-19. These receptors have no identified antigens. TCRdb analysed the PCR reads with MiXCR anew, one entry per CDR3 protein. Found here are 13,000 to 15,000 distinct CDR3 sequences, roughly 34% of them singletons; the top ten hold over 30%. Sequencing was carried out using cultured CD4+ T cells from blood. These receptor sequences come from a human donor with COVID-19. CDR3s include the opening cysteine and the closing phenylalanine or tryptophan. The order of the fields is D gene, clone size, J gene, CDR3 length, V gene, CDR3 DNA, CDR3 protein. The D gene is left open where the match is weak. Clone size is not always given. Where it is, it says once, few, many or a class for expanded clones.

>TRBD1|NA|TRBJ1-1|16|TRBV5-1
TGCGCCAGCAGCGCAGGGACAGGGGGCCTGAGCACTGAAGCTTTCTTT
CASSAGTGGLSTEAFF
>NA|few|TRBJ2-7|12|TRBV11-2
TGTGCCAGCAGCTTTAGTGGGGGAAGGCAGTACTTC
CASSFSGGRQYF
>TRBD1|few|TRBJ1-6|14|TRBV12-3/TRBV12-4
TGTGCCAGCAGTTGGACAGGCGATAATTCACCCCTCCACTTT
CASSWTGDNSPLHF
>TRBD1|NA|TRBJ1-5|16|TRBV11-2
TGTGCCAGCAGCCCGGGGACAGGGGGATCACATCAGCCCCAGCATTTT
CASSPGTGGSHQPQHF
>TRBD1|few|TRBJ1-6|14|TRBV27
TGTGCCAGCAGTAGACAGGGGAATAATTCACCCCTCCACTTT
CASSRQGNNSPLHF
>NA|NA|TRBJ2-3|12|TRBV7-6
TGTGCCAGCAGCTTAGTAGCGGATACGCAGTATTTT
CASSLVADTQYF
>NA|NA|TRBJ1-2|12|TRBV2
TGTGCCAGCACGACTGAAAACTATGGCTACACCTTC
CASTTENYGYTF
>NA|NA|TRBJ1-4|16|TRBV11-3
TGTGCCAGCAGCTTCACTCGACAGGTGGATTTTGAAAAACTGTTTTTT
CASSFTRQVDFEKLFF
>TRBD2|NA|TRBJ2-7|13|TRBV20-1
TGCAGTGTTATCCGGGACTACCAGTGGGAGCAGTACTTC
CSVIRDYQWEQYF
>NA|NA|TRBJ2-3|14|TRBV7-2
TGTGCCAGCAGCCTGGTCCCAGGGGTAGATACGCAGTATTTT
CASSLVPGVDTQYF
>NA|NA|TRBJ1-1|14|TRBV19
TGTGCCAGTAGAAGGGACAAACAGGCTTCTGAAGCTTTCTTT
CASRRDKQASEAFF
>NA|few|TRBJ2-5|13|TRBV2
TGTGCCAGCAGTAGTAGTTACCAAGAGACCCAGTACTTC
CASSSSYQETQYF
>NA|once|TRBJ2-1|12|TRBV2
TGTGCCAGCAGGCTCGACAGGAATGAGCAGTTCTTC
CASRLDRNEQFF
>TRBD2|NA|TRBJ2-1|18|TRBV6-5
TGTGCCAGCAGTTATCGCCCAAAGGCGGGGGGGCCGCTGAATGAGCAGTTCTTC
CASSYRPKAGGPLNEQFF
>NA|NA|TRBJ2-7|14|TRBV18
TGTGCCAGCTCACCAAGGGACACCGTTGGGGAGCAGTACTTC
CASSPRDTVGEQYF
>NA|NA|TRBJ1-5|15|TRBV10-3
TGTGCCATCAGTGAGCACACAGGAAGCAATCAGCCCCAGCATTTT
CAISEHTGSNQPQHF
>TRBD1|NA|TRBJ2-3|13|TRBV19
TGTGCCAGTAGGGACAGGGGTACAGATACGCAGTATTTT
CASRDRGTDTQYF
>NA|NA|TRBJ2-2|15|TRBV5-5
TGTGCCAGCAGCTTAAACGTGGAAAACACCGGGGAGCTGTTTTTT
CASSLNVENTGELFF
>NA|few|TRBJ2-7|12|TRBV6-2/TRBV6-3
TGTGCCAGCAGTTACGGAGGCGGCGAGCAGTACTTC
CASSYGGGEQYF
>TRBD1|few|TRBJ2-3|14|TRBV2
TGTGCCAGCAGTGGACAGGGGGGCACAGATACGCAGTATTTT
CASSGQGGTDTQYF
>TRBD2|few|TRBJ2-7|14|TRBV6-2/TRBV6-3
TGTGCCAGCACGGGGACAGCGGGGGGCCGGGAGCAGTACTTC
CASTGTAGGREQYF
>TRBD1|few|TRBJ1-1|14|TRBV5-1
TGCGCCAGCAGCCAACAGGGGGCGAACACTGAAGCTTTCTTT
CASSQQGANTEAFF
>NA|NA|TRBJ1-6|13|TRBV6-1
TGTGCCAGCAGTGAAACTTATGGTTCACCCCTCCACTTT
CASSETYGSPLHF
>TRBD1|NA|TRBJ1-3|15|TRBV20-1
TGCAGTGCTGGAAAGGACAGGCTAACGGGAAACACCATATATTTT
CSAGKDRLTGNTIYF
>NA|few|TRBJ1-6|19|TRBV5-1
TGCGCCAGCAGCTTGGTTACCCCACAGGGAATGGGATATAATTCACCCCTCCACTTT
CASSLVTPQGMGYNSPLHF
>TRBD2|NA|TRBJ2-1|16|TRBV20-1
TGCAGTGCTAGAGACCCAGCCCAGACTAGCGGAGCTGAGCAGTTCTTC
CSARDPAQTSGAEQFF
>NA|NA|TRBJ2-2|15|TRBV12-3/TRBV12-4
TGTGCCAGCAACTTTCGGGGACTTCACACCGGGGAGCTGTTTTTT
CASNFRGLHTGELFF
>TRBD1|NA|TRBJ1-5|15|TRBV7-7
TGTGCTAGCAGCCCGACAGGGTATAGCAATCAGCCCCAGCATTTT
CASSPTGYSNQPQHF
>NA|few|TRBJ1-1|14|TRBV6-2/TRBV6-3
TGTGCCAGCAGTTTAGACGGTATGAACACTGAAGCTTTCTTT
CASSLDGMNTEAFF
>NA|NA|TRBJ2-5|15|TRBV27
TGTGCCAGCAGTCCACCCCCGACAGTACAAGAGACCCAGTACTTC
CASSPPPTVQETQYF
>TRBD1|few|TRBJ1-2|14|TRBV12-3/TRBV12-4
TGTGCCAGCAGGGGGGGAGGACAGGGAAACGGCTACACCTTC
CASRGGGQGNGYTF
>TRBD1|NA|TRBJ2-2|15|TRBV7-8
TGTGCCAGCAGCAACCCCTACGGGACAGCCGGGGAGCTGTTTTTT
CASSNPYGTAGELFF
>TRBD1|NA|TRBJ1-5|16|TRBV6-1
TGTGCCAGCAGTGAGTCGGGACAGATACCTTATCAGCCCCAGCATTTT
CASSESGQIPYQPQHF
>NA|NA|TRBJ2-1|12|TRBV20-1
TGCAGTGCTAGGGACGATTGGGGAGGGCAGTTCTTC
CSARDDWGGQFF
>NA|few|TRBJ2-7|12|TRBV5-8
TGTGCCAGCAGCTTGGTGCTGATCGAGCAGTACTTC
CASSLVLIEQYF
>NA|few|TRBJ1-2|13|TRBV11-3
TGTGCCAGCAGCTTAGTCTCGGGTCGTGGCTACACCTTC
CASSLVSGRGYTF
>TRBD1|NA|TRBJ1-1|14|TRBV6-1
TGTGTCAGCAACATCAACAGGGGAGACACTGAAGCTTTCTTT
CVSNINRGDTEAFF
>TRBD2|NA|TRBJ2-2|17|TRBV5-1
TGCGCCAGCAGCCCCTCTTCCGCCGGGGGGGCCACCGGGGAGCTGTTTTTT
CASSPSSAGGATGELFF
>NA|few|TRBJ2-3|14|TRBV11-2
TGTGCCAGCAGACTATCGTCCAGCACAGATACGCAGTATTTT
CASRLSSSTDTQYF
>TRBD1|NA|TRBJ2-3|16|TRBV20-1
TGCAGTGCTAGGGGGCCACAGGGGAAGGGTACAGATACGCAGTATTTT
CSARGPQGKGTDTQYF
>TRBD1|few|TRBJ1-2|13|TRBV2
TGTGCCAGCAGTGAGGGGACAGACTATGGCTACACCTTC
CASSEGTDYGYTF
>NA|NA|TRBJ2-7|12|TRBV2
TGTGCCAGCAGAGGGGGGCCCTACGAGCAGTACTTC
CASRGGPYEQYF
>TRBD1|NA|TRBJ1-3|13|TRBV9
TGTGCCAGCAGCCACATCCAGGGGGACACCATATATTTT
CASSHIQGDTIYF
>NA|once|TRBJ2-3|16|TRBV12-3/TRBV12-4
TGTGCCAGCAGTTCACGTGGGCGCCCCAGCACAGATACGCAGTATTTT
CASSSRGRPSTDTQYF
>NA|few|TRBJ1-1|13|TRBV10-1
TGCGCCAGCAGTTACGGACGGAACACTGAAGCTTTCTTT
CASSYGRNTEAFF
>TRBD1|few|TRBJ1-5|15|TRBV7-8
TGTGCCAGCAGCCTACGGGACAGGGAAAATCAGCCCCAGCATTTT
CASSLRDRENQPQHF
>NA|few|TRBJ1-6|15|TRBV30
TGTGCCTGGACCTCCCGGGGGACCTATAATTCACCCCTCCACTTT
CAWTSRGTYNSPLHF
>NA|few|TRBJ2-7|15|TRBV2
TGTGCCAGCAGGAGGTCCCCTGGACAAAGCTACGAGCAGTACTTC
CASRRSPGQSYEQYF
>TRBD1|NA|TRBJ1-3|15|TRBV12-3/TRBV12-4
TGTGCCAGCAGTTTCCGACAGGGAGCCGGAAACACCATATATTTT
CASSFRQGAGNTIYF
>TRBD1|NA|TRBJ2-2|14|TRBV10-3
TGTGCCACGACAGGGTCCTGGGACACCGGGGAGCTGTTTTTT
CATTGSWDTGELFF
>NA|few|TRBJ1-3|14|TRBV7-9
TGTGCCAGCAGCTTGGAAGGGACTGGAAACACCATATATTTT
CASSLEGTGNTIYF